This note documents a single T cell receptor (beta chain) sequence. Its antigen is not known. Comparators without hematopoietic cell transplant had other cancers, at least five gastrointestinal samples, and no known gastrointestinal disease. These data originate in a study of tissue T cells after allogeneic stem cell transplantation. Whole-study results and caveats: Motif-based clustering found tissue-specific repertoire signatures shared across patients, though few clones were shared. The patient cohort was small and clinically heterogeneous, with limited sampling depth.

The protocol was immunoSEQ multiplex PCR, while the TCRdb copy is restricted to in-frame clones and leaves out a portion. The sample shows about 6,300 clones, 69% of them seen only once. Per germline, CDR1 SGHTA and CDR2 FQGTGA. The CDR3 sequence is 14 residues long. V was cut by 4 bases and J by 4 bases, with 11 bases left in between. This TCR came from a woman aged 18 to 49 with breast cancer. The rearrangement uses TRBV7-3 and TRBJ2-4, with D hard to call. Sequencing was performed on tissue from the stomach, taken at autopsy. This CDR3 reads CASSWETQKNIQYF. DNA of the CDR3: TGTGCCAGCAGCTGGGAAACACAGAAAAACATTCAGTACTTC.